This record covers a single T cell receptor (beta chain). The sample holds a few counts of this clonotype. The antigen this receptor binds is unknown. Base-call qualities are not available, and no considerably larger clone is one nucleotide away. This sample is part of a study of identical twins (dated by TCRdb to 2016 to 2017). Background for the entire study: The study deep-sequenced TCR alpha and beta repertoires from monozygotic twins, unrelated adults of various ages and cord blood to test whether fetal clonotypes persist. To rule out contamination, the twin experiments were replicated at different times with different library preparation protocols. On the study overall, not on this receptor specifically: Zero-insertion analyses could be partly confounded by invariant T cells such as MAIT and iNKT, though diverse VJ usage argued against such confounding for most clonotypes. Compared with coincidental sharing between unrelated individuals, an excess of low generation-probability sequences was observed among out-of-frame TCR alpha sequences shared between twins. Abundant cord blood beta clonotypes carried fewer insertions; young adult naive repertoires showed a weaker similar trend, while memory repertoires showed none. Out-of-frame TCR alpha sharing in monozygotic twins was systematically underestimated by recombination models, whereas sharing between unrelated individuals was in agreement with the recombination models. Conclusions relied on cross-sectional statistical analysis, since the same donors could not be followed over many years. In beta out-of-frame sequences, excess twin sharing was weaker, because having fewer shared sequences lowered the signal-to-noise ratio.

Only healthy Caucasian donors were included. Three pairs of female monozygotic twins, all aged roughly 18 to 30 years, made up the twin cohort. Miltenyi CD45RO+ enrichment and human naive T-cell isolation kits were used to isolate memory (CD45RO+) and naive T cells from PBMC. Library preparation employed 5' RACE. Sequenced using an Illumina HiSeq 2000. A universal primer binding site was introduced by template switching, and a unique molecular identifier was present in the final cDNA, enabling accurate counting of TCR cDNA molecules. Specific primers in the conserved constant-segment region were used to synthesize first-strand cDNA for the TCR alpha and beta chains. To control for contamination, every cDNA library was double barcoded, receiving both a SMART-Mk sample barcode and Illumina barcodes. TruSeq adapter sequences along with Illumina sample barcodes were introduced in two successive PCR steps. The TCR alpha and beta cDNA libraries were sequenced on the Illumina HiSeq platform using custom primers. Concerning the study's data processing: Unique molecular identifiers were extracted from raw reads with MiGEC, and CDR3 positions were determined with MiXCR. For each individual, recombination models were inferred using an EM algorithm with the repgenHMM and IGoR tools. The tcR package in R was used for shared clonotype analysis, with sharing normalized by the product of cloneset sizes. To study raw recombination free of thymic and clonal selection effects, out-of-frame nonproductive sequences were analyzed. TCRdb took the public reads, trimmed them with fastp at Q25, ran MiXCR for clone calling and kept in-frame beta chains. A single entry per CDR3 protein holds the most common genes and DNA from its merged rows. In this record, the V and J calls reflect TCRdb's handling and not the investigators' own analysis. The sample data list 200,000 to 250,000 distinct CDR3 sequences, and about 7% of these were observed just once. 3% to 4.5% of the sample goes to the ten largest clones.

This same sample was also part of a study on yellow fever vaccine responses in identical twins. Per the second study: The authors reported that the T cell response to vaccination in identical twins appeared partly convergent and partly personalized. Focusing on identical twins, the study followed the T cell clones that responded to the vaccine, and did so with precision.

What was sequenced was memory (CD45RO+) T cells sorted from blood. The label giving this sample's cell subset or site can be read as: CD45RO+ enriched T cells. The source of this sequence is a young woman in good health.

Read as DNA, the sequence is TGTGCCAGCTCACCATATCAAGGGTTGAACACTGAAGCTTTCTTT. It translates to CASSPYQGLNTEAFF. The rearranged chain carries TRBV18 and TRBJ1-1, with the D gene uncertain. For CDR1 and CDR2, the germline V gene lists KGHSH and LQKENI. At the junction V is shortened by 2 bases and J by 0 bases, with 10 bases in between. CDR3 length: 15 amino acids, cysteine to phenylalanine. Only CDR3 DNA remains: 45 bases, in frame from the first base.